Presented here are 25 T cell receptor beta chains from one specimen sequenced in a study of T cell responses to AZD1222 COVID-19 vaccine. Produced via immunoSEQ multiplex PCR; TCRdb's table is partial and in-frame only. This table holds 150,000 or so clones, around 93% found once. Sequences were derived from peripheral blood, sampled 28 days after the second AZD1222 dose. The origin of the receptors is an adult who received the AZD1222 COVID-19 vaccine.

This chain uses TRBV30 with TRBJ2-2; D might be TRBD1 (6 bases). This CDR3 comprises 15 residues. Germline V gene sequence: CDR1 GTSNPN, CDR2 SVGIG (reference sequence). Trimming shortened V by 4 bases and J by 0 bases, and 12 bases separated the two germline ends. CDR3: CAWNRAFANTGELFF. In DNA, the CDR3 is TGTGCCTGGAACAGGGCGTTCGCGAACACCGGGGAGCTGTTTTTT.

This clone was counted a single time. The rearrangement uses TRBV27 and TRBJ2-3, with 9 bases matching TRBD1. CDR3 size: 14 residues. CDR1 and CDR2 from the germline V gene are MNHEY and SMNVEV (reference sequence). J gave up 6 bases and V 4 bases, and 5 bases lay outside the gene matches. The CDR3 spells CASSSWTGVDTQYF. The CDR3 DNA is TGTGCCAGCAGTTCCTGGACAGGGGTGGATACGCAGTATTTT.

This clone has only one observation. The V gene is TRBV4-2, the J gene TRBJ1-3; possibly TRBD1 for D (6 bases). This CDR3 region has 16 residues. The V end was cut by 0 bases, the J end by 4 bases, with 13 bases between. Germline V gives CDR1 LGHNA, CDR2 YNFKEQ. CDR3 nucleotide sequence: TGTGCCAGCAGCCAAGATGGGGGGCCGAGGGGAAACACCATATATTTT. This sequence encodes CASSQDGGPRGNTIYF.

This rearrangement joins TRBV7-2 to TRBJ2-7; no clear D gene. The CDR3 consists of 12 residues. Germline CDR1 is SGHTA and CDR2 is FQGNSA. The V end lost 3 bases, the J end lost 5 bases, and 8 bases lay between the germline ends. The CDR3 loop is CASSFDRDEQYF. The CDR3 DNA reads TGTGCCAGCAGCTTCGACCGAGACGAGCAGTACTTC.

This clone was detected once. V is TRBV7-7 and J is TRBJ2-2, with unresolved D. Germline CDR1 is SSHAT and CDR2 is FNYEAQ (reference sequence). The length of the CDR3 is 14 residues. V lost 4 bases and J lost 4, with 10 bases in between. Here the CDR3 DNA reads TGTGCCAGCAGCTACAGTCTCGGCACCGGGGAGCTGTTTTTT. Protein sequence: CASSYSLGTGELFF.

The chain combines TRBV7-8 with TRBJ1-2, with a possible D match to TRBD1 (5 bases). Germline values: CDR1 SGHVS, CDR2 FQNEAQ. V was pared by 0 bases and J by 0 bases, with 11 bases between. The CDR3 extends over 16 amino acids. The CDR3 DNA reads as TGTGCCAGCAGCTTAGCGTCGACAGACCCTAACTATGGCTACACCTTC. This encodes CASSLASTDPNYGYTF.

This chain joins TRBV5-6 and TRBJ2-6; D might be TRBD1 (6 bases). Between the trimmed V and J ends, which lost 5 bases and 0 bases, there was a span of 12 bases. The CDR3 runs 16 residues. The germline V gene encodes CDR1 SGHDT and CDR2 YYEEEE. CDR3 DNA sequence: TGTGCCAGCAGTTTATACAGGGACTCTGGGGCCAACGTCCTGACTTTC. Protein: CASSLYRDSGANVLTF.

The chain recombines TRBV6-5 with TRBJ2-1; D not resolved. Germline CDR1 is MNHEY and CDR2 is SVGAGI. The CDR3 sequence is 12 residues long. V was shortened by 7 bases and J by 10 bases, with 14 bases between the two germline ends. The CDR3: CASTSTQREQFF. The CDR3 nucleotides are TGTGCCAGCACCTCGACACAACGGGAGCAGTTCTTC.

The V and J genes are TRBV5-8 and TRBJ1-2; D gene ambiguous. The CDR3 contains 16 residues. V was pared by 4 bases and J by 5 bases, with 21 bases between. Germline-derived CDR1 and CDR2 are SGHTS and YDEGEE. The CDR3 loop is CASSLQTTALPYGYTF. The CDR3 DNA reads TGTGCCAGCAGCCTCCAGACTACTGCGCTCCCTTATGGCTACACCTTC.

V and J are TRBV10-3 and TRBJ2-7, with a possible D match to TRBD1 (6 bases). This CDR3 region has 16 residues. From germline, CDR1 is ENHRY and CDR2 SYGVKD. V lost 3 bases and J lost 5, with 20 bases in between. The CDR3 coding sequence is TGTGCCATCAGTGATGAGGGGGTAGGGGTGGGCAACGAGCAGTACTTC. Its translation: CAISDEGVGVGNEQYF.

CDR3 sequence (DNA): TGCGCCAGCAGCCCGGCCGGGAGAAGCTATAATTCACCCCTCCACTTT. Protein sequence: CASSPAGRSYNSPLHF. The chain recombines TRBV5-1 with TRBJ1-6; no clear D. Per the germline V gene, CDR1 is SGHRS and CDR2 is YFSETQ. CDR3 length equals 16 residues. Trimming stripped 4 bases from V and 3 bases from J, with 14 bases between.

The rearrangement uses TRBV28 and TRBJ2-6; no definite D call. This CDR3 has 14 amino acids. Germline-derived CDR1 and CDR2 are MDHEN and SYDVKM. The V and J ends lost 5 bases and 15 bases respectively, with 20 bases between them. CDR3 bases: TGTGCCAGCAGTCCTAGGGTCGGACGAAGTGCCCTGACTTTC. As protein: CASSPRVGRSALTF.

This clone was counted at least ten times. This chain joins TRBV24-1 and TRBJ2-7; TRBD2 matches 12 bases. The CDR3 runs 15 residues. Trimming cost V 6 bases and J 2 bases; bases outside gene matches: 4. Germline V gene sequence: CDR1 KGHDR, CDR2 SFDVKD. This chain's CDR3 is CATSPTSGRPYEQYF. CDR3 sequence (DNA): TGTGCCACCAGTCCGACTAGCGGGAGACCCTACGAGCAGTACTTC.

CDR3 amino acids: CACSAGSNSPLHF. CDR3 sequence (DNA): TGTGCCTGCTCGGCGGGGAGCAATTCACCCCTCCACTTT. The chain employs TRBV27 and TRBJ1-6, with D unclear. Trimming took 11 bases from V and 7 from J, leaving 15 bases between them. The CDR3 has 13 amino acids. Germline-derived CDR1 and CDR2 are MNHEY and SMNVEV (reference sequence).

V gene TRBV5-4 combines with J gene TRBJ1-5, with D unresolved. The CDR3 sequence is 14 residues long. Germline V CDR1 and CDR2: SGHNT, YYREEE (reference sequence). Between the trimmed V and J ends, which lost 4 bases and 0 bases, there was a span of 8 bases. The CDR3 is CASSEQNSNQPQHF. The CDR3 nucleotides are TGTGCCAGCAGCGAGCAAAATAGCAATCAGCCCCAGCATTTT.

The J gene is TRBJ1-2, the V gene TRBV19; D is unresolved. Germline V gene lookup returns CDR1 LNHDA and CDR2 SQIVND (reference sequence). Trimming left V 2 bases short and J 8 bases short, with 9 bases between. The CDR3 has 12 residues. The CDR3 bases are TGTGCCAGTAGTATATCGGGTAGCGGCTACACCTTC. Protein: CASSISGSGYTF.

The chain employs TRBV5-6 and TRBJ1-4; 9 bases line up with TRBD1. Looked up from germline, CDR1 is SGHDT and CDR2 is YYEEEE. V trimming: 4 bases; J trimming: 14 bases; junction bases outside the gene matches: 12. The CDR3 totals 14 residues. The CDR3 nucleotides are TGTGCCAGCAGCGCCGGACAGGGGTCGACAGGTCTGTTTTTT. It specifies CASSAGQGSTGLFF.

This clone was seen many times. The chain has TRBV27 and TRBJ2-3; the D gene is possibly TRBD1 (6 bases). The length of the CDR3 is 16 residues. The germline CDR1 and CDR2 sequences are MNHEY and SMNVEV (reference sequence). V was shortened by 5 bases and J by 3 bases, with 18 bases between the two germline ends. The chain's CDR3 is CASSIEQGEGTDTQYF. In nucleotides, the CDR3 is TGTGCCAGCAGTATAGAACAGGGTGAGGGAACAGATACGCAGTATTTT.

This clone was observed a few times. J is TRBJ2-3 and V is TRBV11-3; a possible D gene is TRBD1 (6 bases). V was trimmed by 0 bases and J by 1 base, leaving 14 bases between them. CDR1 and CDR2 from the germline V gene are SGHNT and YENEEA. CDR3 size: 17 residues. CDR3 bases: TGTGCCAGCAGCTTAGATACCTCCAGGGGAGGCACAGATACGCAGTATTTT. It encodes CASSLDTSRGGTDTQYF.

The J gene is TRBJ1-1, the V gene TRBV4-2, with a tentative D call TRBD1 (5 bases). Looked up from germline, CDR1 is LGHNA and CDR2 is YNFKEQ. V lost 1 base and J 1 base, leaving 16 bases between the germline ends. The CDR3 sequence is 17 residues long. The CDR3 DNA is TGTGCCAGCAGCCAAGGCCCGGCAGGGAGGGCGAACACTGAAGCTTTCTTT. It translates to CASSQGPAGRANTEAFF.

This chain joins TRBV3-1 (or the pseudogene TRBV3-2) and TRBJ2-7; a weak D match, TRBD2 (5 bases). Trimming pared 8 bases from V and 2 bases from J, leaving 22 bases between. This CDR3 comprises 16 residues. Germline values: CDR1 LGHDT, CDR2 YNNKEL (reference sequence). The CDR3 loop is CASASPSGPPPYEQYF. The CDR3 DNA sequence: TGTGCCAGCGCGAGCCCAAGCGGTCCCCCACCCTACGAGCAGTACTTC.

This chain connects TRBV10-3 to TRBJ1-2; possibly TRBD1 for D (5 bases). V was pared by 9 bases and J by 4 bases, with 15 bases between. The CDR3 is 13 amino acids. Per the germline V gene, CDR1 is ENHRY and CDR2 is SYGVKD. The CDR3 region is CAILITGSYGYTF. CDR3 sequence (DNA): TGTGCCATACTAATCACAGGCTCCTATGGCTACACCTTC.

The chain carries TRBV18 and TRBJ2-1, with D unresolved. Per germline, CDR1 KGHSH and CDR2 LQKENI. Trimming took off 0 bases at V and 5 bases at J, with 8 bases between the two ends. CDR3 length: 14 residues. CDR3 bases: TGTGCCAGCTCACCACCGAACAGTAACAATGAGCAGTTCTTC. The encoded protein is CASSPPNSNNEQFF.

The rearrangement uses TRBV19 and TRBJ1-5; TRBD1 is a possible D gene (5 bases). The V gene lost 4 bases and the J gene lost 6 bases, with 13 bases spanning the gap. The CDR3 covers 14 residues. Per the germline V gene, CDR1 is LNHDA and CDR2 is SQIVND (reference sequence). CDR3 residues: CASSRTQGRQPQHF. In DNA form, the CDR3 reads TGTGCCAGTAGTAGGACCCAGGGTCGTCAGCCCCAGCATTTT.

V is TRBV4-1 and J is TRBJ1-1; tentatively, D is TRBD1 (5 bases). The germline V and J ends were trimmed by 1 base and 1 base, with 10 bases remaining between them. Germline CDR1 reads MGHRA; CDR2 reads YSYEKL. The CDR3 has 15 residues. The CDR3 DNA reads TGCGCCAGCAGCCAAGGTTCGGGGGGGAACACTGAAGCTTTCTTT. Its protein is CASSQGSGGNTEAFF.